A selection of T cell receptor beta chains follows, all from one sample in a study of T cell responses to AZD1222 COVID-19 vaccine. Using immunoSEQ multiplex PCR, the repertoire was profiled, and TCRdb retains in-frame clones only, with some absent. This sample has fewer than 120,000 clones, with about 87% found just once. This specimen consisted of peripheral blood, obtained on day 0 of AZD1222 vaccination. Source of these receptors: an adult in good health. CDR3s include the opening cysteine and the closing phenylalanine or tryptophan. D genes are given only for firm matches. Where a row states a size, it is once, few, many or the class of an expanded clone; other rows omit it.

DNA	CDR3	size	V	length	J	D
TGCAGTGCTAGTTTGCTTCAAGAGACCCAGTACTTC	CSASLLQETQYF	few	TRBV20-1	12	TRBJ2-5	.
TGTGCCAGTAGACGGACAGGGGTGAGCGATTACTACAATGAGCAGTTCTTC	CASRRTGVSDYYNEQFF	.	TRBV19	17	TRBJ2-1	TRBD1
TGTGCCAGCAGCGAGACTAGCTACGAGCAGTACTTC	CASSETSYEQYF	.	TRBV11-2	12	TRBJ2-7	.
TGTGCCAGCAGCCGGGGACGTTCGGAAGAGACCCAGTACTTC	CASSRGRSEETQYF	.	TRBV7-2	14	TRBJ2-5	.
TGTGCCAGCAGCGGTAGTGGCGGGAGGTCGTCTTACGAGCAGTACTTC	CASSGSGGRSSYEQYF	.	TRBV7-9	16	TRBJ2-7	TRBD2
TGTGCCAGTAGCAGGGGCGAGGCAGGGACCATGAACACTGAAGCTTTCTTT	CASSRGEAGTMNTEAFF	.	TRBV19	17	TRBJ1-1	.
TGTGCCAGTAAAGAGGACGGGTTTAGCAATCAGCCCCAGCATTTT	CASKEDGFSNQPQHF	.	TRBV19	15	TRBJ1-5	.
TGTGCCAGCAGTCCCCAAAGGGGGGTGCAGTACTTC	CASSPQRGVQYF	.	TRBV27	12	TRBJ2-7	.
TGTGCCAGCAGTTACGTAAGCGGGGAGTCCTACGAGCAGTACTTC	CASSYVSGESYEQYF	.	TRBV6-5	15	TRBJ2-7	TRBD2
TGTGCCACCAGTGGACAGGGTAACACCGGGGAGCTGTTTTTT	CATSGQGNTGELFF	.	TRBV24-1	14	TRBJ2-2	TRBD1
TGTGCCAGCAGGCCCCCGGGACAAAGCCTTTATTTCTATGGCTACACCTTC	CASRPPGQSLYFYGYTF	.	TRBV2	17	TRBJ1-2	.
TGTGCCAGCAGCTTGGAATGGGGAAACACTGAAGCTTTCTTT	CASSLEWGNTEAFF	.	TRBV5-4	14	TRBJ1-1	.
TGTGCCAGCAGTTACTCTTGGAGGGTGGGGGAAAAACTGTTTTTT	CASSYSWRVGEKLFF	few	TRBV6-5	15	TRBJ1-4	.
TGTGCCAGCAGTTTAGGCCGGGGGCCCCCTAACTATGGCTACACCTTC	CASSLGRGPPNYGYTF	.	TRBV27	16	TRBJ1-2	.
TGTGCCAGCAGCTTAGCCTCAGGTTCCTACGAGCAGTACTTC	CASSLASGSYEQYF	.	TRBV7-9	14	TRBJ2-7	.
TGTGCCAGCAGTTACGGGACAGCAAACACTGAAGCTTTCTTT	CASSYGTANTEAFF	once	TRBV6-5	14	TRBJ1-1	TRBD1
TGTGCCAGCAGCTTTGGTCCAGGCACAAATTCACCCCTCCACTTT	CASSFGPGTNSPLHF	.	TRBV5-6	15	TRBJ1-6	.
TGTGCCAGCAGCTACAACCCAGCGAAAACTTTCTTT	CASSYNPAKTFF	.	TRBV12-3/TRBV12-4	12	TRBJ1-1	.
TGCGCCAGCAGCTTTAACAATGAGCAGTTCTTC	CASSFNNEQFF	.	TRBV5-1	11	TRBJ2-1	.
TGTGCCAGTAGCCTACAAGGGGCGGGGATCGCTGAAGCTTTCTTT	CASSLQGAGIAEAFF	.	TRBV19	15	TRBJ1-1	.
TGCGCCAGCAGCCAAGATGATGGCGGGAGGGCTGTCAATGAGCAGTTCTTC	CASSQDDGGRAVNEQFF	once	TRBV4-1	17	TRBJ2-1	TRBD2
TGCGCCAGCAGCGCATGGGATTACGAGCAGTACTTC	CASSAWDYEQYF	medium-sized	TRBV5-1	12	TRBJ2-7	.